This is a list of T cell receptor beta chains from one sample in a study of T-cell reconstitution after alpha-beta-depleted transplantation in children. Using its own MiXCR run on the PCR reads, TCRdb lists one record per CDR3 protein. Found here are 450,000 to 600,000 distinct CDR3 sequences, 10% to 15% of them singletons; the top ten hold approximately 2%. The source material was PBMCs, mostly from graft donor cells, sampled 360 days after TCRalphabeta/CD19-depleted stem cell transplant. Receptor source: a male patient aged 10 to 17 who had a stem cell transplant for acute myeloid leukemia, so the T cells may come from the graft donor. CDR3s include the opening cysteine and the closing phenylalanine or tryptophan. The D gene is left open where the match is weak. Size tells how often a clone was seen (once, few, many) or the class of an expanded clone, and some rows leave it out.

DNA: TGCAGCGTATCTAGCGGGATTTACCGTGGAGATACGCAGTATTTT
CDR3: CSVSSGIYRGDTQYF
size: few
J: TRBJ2-3
D: TRBD2
V: TRBV29-1

DNA: TGTGCCAGCAGCCGAGGGACTATCCCCCCTCAGCAGTACTTC
CDR3: CASSRGTIPPQQYF
size: -
J: TRBJ2-7
D: TRBD2
V: TRBV6-1

DNA: TGTGCCAGCAGTTGGAGCGGGAGCTTGTACTTC
CDR3: CASSWSGSLYF
size: few
J: TRBJ2-7
D: TRBD2
V: TRBV6-2/TRBV6-3

DNA: TGCGCCAGCAGCCATCAGGTGCCAGATACGCAGTATTTT
CDR3: CASSHQVPDTQYF
size: few
J: TRBJ2-3
D: -
V: TRBV4-3

DNA: TGTGCCAGCAGTTCCGCCTCGGGGGGCCTCAACACTGAAGCTTTCTTT
CDR3: CASSSASGGLNTEAFF
size: few
J: TRBJ1-1
D: -
V: TRBV28

DNA: TGCAGCGTCCGCCGGGACAGGCCCTCCTACGAGCAGTACTTC
CDR3: CSVRRDRPSYEQYF
size: -
J: TRBJ2-7
D: TRBD1
V: TRBV29-1

DNA: TGCAGCGTTGGACCTCCGAGGACAGGGGGCAATGGCTACACCTTC
CDR3: CSVGPPRTGGNGYTF
size: few
J: TRBJ1-2
D: TRBD1
V: TRBV29-1

DNA: TGTGCCAGCAGTCCGGTGGGTCCGGTCCTGGGCGAGCAGTACTTC
CDR3: CASSPVGPVLGEQYF
size: few
J: TRBJ2-7
D: -
V: TRBV12-3/TRBV12-4

DNA: TGTGCCAGCAGTTTCCAGCCCAACTATGGCTACACCTTC
CDR3: CASSFQPNYGYTF
size: few
J: TRBJ1-2
D: -
V: TRBV12-3/TRBV12-4

DNA: TGTGCCAGCAGCTGGGGACTAGCGACCGTCCTCTCCTACGAGCAGTACTTC
CDR3: CASSWGLATVLSYEQYF
size: few
J: TRBJ2-7
D: TRBD2
V: TRBV7-2

DNA: TGTGCCAGCAGCGGGGGGAGGTCCTACGAGCAGTACTTC
CDR3: CASSGGRSYEQYF
size: few
J: TRBJ2-7
D: -
V: TRBV7-8

DNA: TGTGCCAGCAGTTTGGGGGACTCCTACGAGCAGTACTTC
CDR3: CASSLGDSYEQYF
size: many
J: TRBJ2-7
D: -
V: TRBV12-3/TRBV12-4

DNA: TGCAGCGTTGTAGAAGCGGGAGGGAGGTACGAGCAGTACTTC
CDR3: CSVVEAGGRYEQYF
size: many
J: TRBJ2-7
D: TRBD2
V: TRBV29-1

DNA: TGCAGCGTTGATACTAGCGGGGTGGTGGGCCTGGCCTACGAGCAGTACTTC
CDR3: CSVDTSGVVGLAYEQYF
size: -
J: TRBJ2-7
D: TRBD2
V: TRBV29-1

DNA: TGCAGCGTGGCGGGACAGATCGTTGAAGCTTTCTTT
CDR3: CSVAGQIVEAFF
size: few
J: TRBJ1-1
D: TRBD1
V: TRBV29-1

DNA: TGTGCCAGCAGCTTCGGGGTTTGGACTGAGCAGTACTTC
CDR3: CASSFGVWTEQYF
size: few
J: TRBJ2-7
D: -
V: TRBV7-6

DNA: TGCAGTGCTAGTGGACAGGGGATAGGCAAAAACATTCAGTACTTC
CDR3: CSASGQGIGKNIQYF
size: -
J: TRBJ2-4
D: TRBD1
V: TRBV20-1

DNA: TGTGCCACCAGCAGAGCAAATAGACACCCGAACACCGGGGAGCTGTTTTTT
CDR3: CATSRANRHPNTGELFF
size: -
J: TRBJ2-2
D: -
V: TRBV15

DNA: TGCAGCGTTCGAGCGCTAGCGGGACGCGAGCAGTACTTC
CDR3: CSVRALAGREQYF
size: -
J: TRBJ2-7
D: TRBD2
V: TRBV29-1

DNA: TGTGCCAGCAGTCGCCTACAGGGAAAGGGCCAAGAGGAAGCTTTCTTT
CDR3: CASSRLQGKGQEEAFF
size: few
J: TRBJ1-1
D: -
V: TRBV28

DNA: TGTGCCAGCAGTGAATATGGTCTGAGTCAGGAGACCCAGTACTTC
CDR3: CASSEYGLSQETQYF
size: -
J: TRBJ2-5
D: -
V: TRBV25-1

DNA: TGCAGTGCTAGCCCCAGCGGGAGTGATGAGCAGTTCTTC
CDR3: CSASPSGSDEQFF
size: -
J: TRBJ2-1
D: TRBD2
V: TRBV20-1

DNA: TGTGCCAGCAGTCCCGGGATACGTAGTGAGCAGTTCTTC
CDR3: CASSPGIRSEQFF
size: -
J: TRBJ2-1
D: -
V: TRBV2

DNA: TGCAGTGGGTCTTACCGCACAGATACGCAGTATTTT
CDR3: CSGSYRTDTQYF
size: many
J: TRBJ2-3
D: -
V: TRBV29-1

DNA: TGCAGTGCTGGGGGGCTGACTAGCGGGAGGAATGAGCAGTTCTTC
CDR3: CSAGGLTSGRNEQFF
size: -
J: TRBJ2-1
D: TRBD2
V: TRBV20-1

DNA: TGCAGTGCTAGAGCACCGACAGGGGCTAGCACAGATACGCAGTATTTT
CDR3: CSARAPTGASTDTQYF
size: few
J: TRBJ2-3
D: TRBD1
V: TRBV20-1

DNA: TGTGCCAGCAGTGCCGTCCTGGATGAGCAGTTCTTC
CDR3: CASSAVLDEQFF
size: -
J: TRBJ2-1
D: -
V: TRBV6-2/TRBV6-3

DNA: TGTGCCATCAGTGAGTCCCCTGGACGGGGGGACACCGGGGAGCTGTTTTTT
CDR3: CAISESPGRGDTGELFF
size: many
J: TRBJ2-2
D: TRBD2
V: TRBV10-3

DNA: TGTGCCAGCGGCCCTGTCGGGTTCTCTGGAAACACCATATATTTT
CDR3: CASGPVGFSGNTIYF
size: many
J: TRBJ1-3
D: -
V: TRBV6-1

DNA: TGCAGTGCTAGAGATCCATGGTGGGAGTCCCCCTACGAGCAGTACTTC
CDR3: CSARDPWWESPYEQYF
size: few
J: TRBJ2-7
D: -
V: TRBV20-1

DNA: TGTGCCAGCTCACGGTACCGGGACATCACCGGGGAGCTGTTTTTT
CDR3: CASSRYRDITGELFF
size: -
J: TRBJ2-2
D: -
V: TRBV18

DNA: TGTGCCAGCAGCTTCGCGGGAGTGACTGGAAACACCATATATTTT
CDR3: CASSFAGVTGNTIYF
size: few
J: TRBJ1-3
D: -
V: TRBV5-4

DNA: TGTGCCAGCAGCTTAGGCAGGCCTTATGGCAATCAGCCCCAGCATTTT
CDR3: CASSLGRPYGNQPQHF
size: -
J: TRBJ1-5
D: -
V: TRBV7-2

DNA: TGTGCCAGCACCCAAAAGTGGCGGGCTTTCTTT
CDR3: CASTQKWRAFF
size: few
J: TRBJ1-1
D: -
V: TRBV6-2/TRBV6-3

DNA: TGTGCCAGCAGTTTAAGGCTGTTGAGGTATCCGGACAATGAGCAGTTCTTC
CDR3: CASSLRLLRYPDNEQFF
size: -
J: TRBJ2-1
D: -
V: TRBV28

DNA: TGTGCCAGCAGCCTCGGGACTAGCGACGGCACAGATACGCAGTATTTT
CDR3: CASSLGTSDGTDTQYF
size: many
J: TRBJ2-3
D: TRBD2
V: TRBV3-1

DNA: TGTGCCAGCAGGGCGAGGACAGGGAGGGACACCGGGGAGCTGTTTTTT
CDR3: CASRARTGRDTGELFF
size: few
J: TRBJ2-2
D: -
V: TRBV12-3/TRBV12-4

DNA: TGTGCCAGCAGCCCCCCGACAGGGGGCACAGCGGAGACCCAGTACTTC
CDR3: CASSPPTGGTAETQYF
size: -
J: TRBJ2-5
D: TRBD1
V: TRBV7-9

DNA: TGTGCTAGTGGTCGGGAGGGAGAAAACATTCAGTACTTC
CDR3: CASGREGENIQYF
size: few
J: TRBJ2-4
D: TRBD2
V: TRBV12-5

DNA: TGTGCCAGCTCACCCGGACTAGCGGGAGGTATTGAGACCCAGTACTTC
CDR3: CASSPGLAGGIETQYF
size: many
J: TRBJ2-5
D: TRBD2
V: TRBV18

DNA: TGTGCCAGCTCACCCTATCCCGGCCGCCTCCAAGAGACCCAGTACTTC
CDR3: CASSPYPGRLQETQYF
size: few
J: TRBJ2-5
D: -
V: TRBV18

DNA: TGCGCCAGCAGCTTGGAGGTAGCAATCTACAATGAGCAGTTCTTC
CDR3: CASSLEVAIYNEQFF
size: many
J: TRBJ2-1
D: -
V: TRBV5-1

DNA: TGCAGTGCTAGAGGGGCTAGCTTAATGGTAAATGAGCAGTTCTTC
CDR3: CSARGASLMVNEQFF
size: -
J: TRBJ2-1
D: -
V: TRBV20-1

DNA: TGTGCCAGCAGTTCGATCGGGCTAGCGGGGAAGCACTACGAGCAGTACTTC
CDR3: CASSSIGLAGKHYEQYF
size: -
J: TRBJ2-7
D: TRBD2
V: TRBV28

DNA: TGTGCCAGCAGCTTAACGTATCCCGTAGCGGGAGGTTGCACAGATACGCAGTATTTT
CDR3: CASSLTYPVAGGCTDTQYF
size: few
J: TRBJ2-3
D: TRBD2
V: TRBV7-3

DNA: TGTGCCAGCAGTTATTCCGGAAACACCATATATTTT
CDR3: CASSYSGNTIYF
size: few
J: TRBJ1-3
D: -
V: TRBV12-3/TRBV12-4

DNA: TGCGCCAGCGGTGGACAGGGGGGAGAGACCCAGTACTTC
CDR3: CASGGQGGETQYF
size: few
J: TRBJ2-5
D: TRBD1
V: TRBV5-1

DNA: TGTGCTAGTGGTTTGGTCGAGCTCGGCGGGACCCTCTCCTACAATGAGCAGTTCTTC
CDR3: CASGLVELGGTLSYNEQFF
size: -
J: TRBJ2-1
D: -
V: TRBV12-5

DNA: TGTGCCAGCAGTTTAAACACCCCAGATACGCAGTATTTT
CDR3: CASSLNTPDTQYF
size: -
J: TRBJ2-3
D: -
V: TRBV28